This T cell receptor beta chain was sequenced in a study of tumor-infiltrating lymphocytes in primary liver carcinoma. With a constant-region primer, TCR beta cDNA was made from approximately 500 ng of total RNA. Modified slightly, ARM-PCR produced TCR beta libraries over three nested multiplex PCR rounds. TRBV1-TRBV30 forward and Cbeta reverse primers drove the first two roughly 10-cycle rounds. A single record per CDR3 protein comes from TCRdb applying MiXCR to the multiplex PCR reads. The sample holds tens of thousands of distinct CDR3 sequences, 55% to 75% seen once. The CDR3 extends over 13 amino acids. Germline loops: CDR1 SGHDT, CDR2 YYEEEE. V was trimmed by 4 bases and J by 2 bases, leaving 7 bases between them. This clonotype turned up a few times. Its antigen remains unknown. A much larger clone is a single base away; this may be a read error. For each extraction, RNA and DNA were obtained together from approximately 20-30 mg of unsorted bulk tissue. Every tumor yielded five separate sampled regions.

Broader study findings: Presence in all five tumor regions was observed for only about 7-24% of top clones.

Sequencing input: liver tumor tissue from sampling region 4. Documented subset: tumor region T4, right-lateral pole. This rearrangement joins TRBV5-6 to TRBJ1-3; the D is unclear. This clonotype originated in a man aged 40-55 years with primary liver carcinoma and hepatitis B virus infection. This chain's CDR3 is CASSLVPGNTIYF. The CDR3 DNA is TGTGCCAGCAGCCTCGTCCCTGGAAACACCATATATTTT. Based on the CDR3 plus reference TRBV5-6 and TRBJ1-3, the full variable domain is DAGVTQSPTHLIKTRGQQVTLRCSPKSGHDTVSWYQQALGQGPQFIFQYYEEEERQRGNFPDRFSGHQFPNYSSELNVNALLLGDSALYLCASSLVPGNTIYFGEGSWLTVV.